This TCR beta chain appears in the sequencing data of a study of human T cells and chemical hapten exposure. Overall study: Per-sample TCR yield variability stemmed mainly from small pooled library volume differences.

V shed 4 bases and J 5 bases; nucleotides not matched to a gene: 7. The germline V gene encodes CDR1 MGHRA and CDR2 YSYEKL. The CDR3 sequence is 14 residues long. Notes on the study in general: Relative to controls, expanded TCRs formed significantly more large CDR3 similarity clusters.

Each cDNA molecule in the library carried unique molecular identifiers. TCRdb used MiXCR to reprocess the RACE reads, holding one entry per CDR3 protein. The sample has tens of thousands of distinct CDR3 sequences; 7.5% to 8% are singletons. The table lists this clonotype with a few counts. Its antigen remains unknown. Time point indicated: pre-sensitization, week 0. Treatment reported: therapeutic diphenylcyclopropenone sensitization with weekly scalp DPC. Alopecia patients, 18 to 70 years old and DPC-suitable, served as donors. The clonotype originates from a woman aged 45-59 years with alopecia areata. Some clones in this sample may be carry-over from other donors' samples. V is TRBV4-1 and J is TRBJ1-1; 7 bases fit TRBD1. The sample here was whole blood, taken in connection with sensitization to the hapten diphenylcyclopropenone (DPC). CDR3 sequence reads: CASSLRSGGTEAFF. The CDR3 DNA sequence: TGCGCCAGCAGCCTACGATCAGGGGGGACTGAAGCTTTCTTT.